Each of the 14 T cell receptor beta chains below was sequenced from the same sample in a study of technical replicates of blood from a few donors. The protocol was immunoSEQ multiplex PCR, while the TCRdb copy is restricted to in-frame clones and leaves out a portion. The repertoire holds about 86,000 clones, with roughly 95% as singletons. Sequencing was done on a sample of T cells isolated from PBMCs. Receptors were obtained from a human donor in good health.

V usage is TRBV18 and J usage is TRBJ2-3, with D possibly TRBD2 on 6 matching bases. The CDR3 is 15 residues long. CDR1 KGHSH and CDR2 LQKENI come from the germline V gene. Trimming shortened V by 2 bases and J by 2 bases, and 11 bases separated the two germline ends. The CDR3 sequence: CASSPVGEATDTQYF. Written as DNA, the CDR3 is TGTGCCAGCTCACCAGTGGGGGAGGCCACAGATACGCAGTATTTT.

The rearrangement joins TRBV6-5 to TRBJ2-7, with 9 nucleotides matching TRBD1. This CDR3 has 15 amino acids. Germline trimming cut 6 bases from V and 0 bases from J; bases unmatched to any gene: 6. The germline V gene has CDR1 MNHEY and CDR2 SVGAGI. CDR3 nucleotides: TGTGCCAGCAGAGCCGGGACAGGGAGCTCCTACGAGCAGTACTTC. The encoded protein is CASRAGTGSSYEQYF.

The V and J genes are TRBV4-1 and TRBJ1-5, with D unresolved. With 0 bases removed from V and 3 bases from J, the gap between germline ends came to 9 bases. CDR1 and CDR2 (germline): MGHRA, YSYEKL. The CDR3 covers 15 residues. In DNA, the CDR3 is TGCGCCAGCAGCCAAGATTCAGATTACAATCAGCCCCAGCATTTT. It yields the protein CASSQDSDYNQPQHF.

This sequence joins TRBV5-1 and TRBJ2-7; D is perhaps TRBD1 (5 bases). Germline loops: CDR1 SGHRS, CDR2 YFSETQ. Trimming cost V 0 bases and J 5 bases, with 9 bases left between them. The CDR3 sequence is 13 residues long. The CDR3 loop is CASSLVGANEQYF. CDR3 bases: TGCGCCAGCAGCTTGGTAGGGGCCAACGAGCAGTACTTC.

The V and J genes are TRBV9 and TRBJ2-1; D is ambiguous. The CDR3 extends over 15 amino acids. V gave up 0 bases and J gave up 2 bases, with 9 bases separating them. Germline CDR1 SGDLS, CDR2 YYNGEE. As DNA, the CDR3 is TGTGCCAGCAGCGTAGATTCATTCCCCTACAATGAGCAGTTCTTC. It specifies CASSVDSFPYNEQFF.

The chain has TRBV6-1 and TRBJ1-2; perhaps TRBD1 as D (6 bases). Germline CDR1 is MNHNS and CDR2 is SASEGT. Between the trimmed V and J ends, which lost 0 bases and 8 bases, there was a span of 13 bases. The CDR3 consists of 14 residues. For the CDR3, the DNA is TGTGCCAGCAGTGAAGCGCTCCTAACAGGGGGCTACACCTTC. It translates to CASSEALLTGGYTF.

The rearrangement joins TRBV6-1 to TRBJ1-2, with TRBD1 matching over 7 bases. Germline assignment: CDR1 MNHNS and CDR2 SASEGT. The J segment lost 1 base and the V segment lost 6 bases, leaving 8 bases of the junction unmatched. This CDR3 is 15 amino acids long. The DNA for the CDR3 is TGTGCCAGCAGAGCCTACAGGGGAAATAACTATGGCTACACCTTC. Translation: CASRAYRGNNYGYTF.

The V call is TRBV7-3, the J call TRBJ1-2; 10 bases are shared with TRBD1. CDR1 is SGHTA, CDR2 FQGTGA, per germline. The CDR3 sequence is 14 residues long. Trimming took 2 bases from V and 5 from J; bases not matched to a gene: 2. Written as DNA, the CDR3 is TGTGCCAGCAGCTTAGGGACAGGGGCTTATGGCTACACCTTC. Translating gives CASSLGTGAYGYTF. Variable domain in full (rest from reference TRBV7-3 and TRBJ1-2): GAGVSQTPSNKVTEKGKYVELRCDPISGHTALYWYRQSLGQGPEFLIYFQGTGAADDSGLPNDRFFAVRPEGSVSTLKIQRTERGDSAVYLCASSLGTGAYGYTFGSGTRLTVV.

The chain couples TRBV7-2 to TRBJ2-1, with 9 bases identical to TRBD2. The CDR3 spans 17 residues. Trimming at V came to 4 bases and at J to 3 bases, leaving 10 bases not matched to a gene. The germline V gene encodes CDR1 SGHTA and CDR2 FQGNSA. DNA of the CDR3: TGTGCCAGCAGCTCCAGAGGGCGGGAGGGAGGCTACAATGAGCAGTTCTTC. This sequence encodes CASSSRGREGGYNEQFF.

The CDR3 coding sequence is TGTGCCAGCAGCTCTTTACGCGGGGAGCCCCAGCATTTT. It yields the protein CASSSLRGEPQHF. This sequence joins TRBV11-2 and TRBJ1-5; D gene unclear. The length of the CDR3 is 13 residues. Trimming removed 4 bases from V and 8 bases from J, with 12 bases in between. Looked up from germline, CDR1 is SGHAT and CDR2 is FQNNGV. The full variable domain, rest sourced from reference TRBV11-2 and TRBJ1-5, is EAGVAQSPRYKIIEKRQSVAFWCNPISGHATLYWYQQILGQGPKLLIQFQNNGVVDDSQLPKDRFSAERLKGVDSTLKIQPAKLEDSAVYLCASSSLRGEPQHFGDGTRLSIL.

This chain connects TRBV5-1 to TRBJ1-2; D is undetermined. CDR3 length: 17 amino acids. The V gene's germline CDR1 is SGHRS and CDR2 YFSETQ. The V gene lost 0 bases and the J gene lost 8 bases, with 23 bases spanning the gap. CDR3 bases: TGCGCCAGCAGCTTGGCCCCGATACCGCAGGCCGATTCAGGCTACACCTTC. Protein product: CASSLAPIPQADSGYTF. The full variable domain, rest sourced from reference TRBV5-1 and TRBJ1-2, is KAGVTQTPRYLIKTRGQQVTLSCSPISGHRSVSWYQQTPGQGLQFLFEYFSETQRNKGNFPGRFSGRQFSNSRSEMNVSTLELGDSALYLCASSLAPIPQADSGYTFGSGTRLTVV.

This chain joins TRBV2 and TRBJ2-7, with D unresolved. The V gene lost 2 bases and the J gene lost 2 bases, with 16 bases spanning the gap. Germline lookup yields CDR1 SNHLY and CDR2 FYNNEI. This CDR3 spans 16 amino acids. The CDR3 sequence: CASSEIGSDLPYEQYF. The CDR3 nucleotides are TGTGCCAGCAGTGAAATTGGCAGCGACCTTCCCTACGAGCAGTACTTC.

V is TRBV30 and J is TRBJ1-4; no clear D gene. The germline CDR1 and CDR2 sequences are GTSNPN and SVGIG (reference sequence). This CDR3 spans 11 amino acids. The V end was cut by 0 bases, the J end by 11 bases, with 7 bases between. CDR3 protein: CAWSVGEKLFF. DNA of the CDR3: TGTGCCTGGAGTGTAGGAGAGAAACTGTTTTTT. Full variable domain (remainder filled in from reference TRBV30 and TRBJ1-4): SQTIHQWPATLVQPVGSPLSLECTVEGTSNPNLYWYRQAAGRGLQLLFYSVGIGQISSEVPQNLSASRPQDRQFILSSKKLLLSDSGFYLCAWSVGEKLFFGSGTQLSVL.

Sample share makes this clone medium-sized. The chain links TRBV2 to TRBJ2-7; 8 bases match TRBD2. CDR3 size: 14 residues. The V segment lost 7 bases and the J segment 2 bases; nucleotides outside the gene matches: 7. Germline V gives CDR1 SNHLY, CDR2 FYNNEI. CDR3 DNA: TGTGCCAGCATGGGGCTAGCGGGTCCCTACGAGCAGTACTTC. As protein: CASMGLAGPYEQYF.